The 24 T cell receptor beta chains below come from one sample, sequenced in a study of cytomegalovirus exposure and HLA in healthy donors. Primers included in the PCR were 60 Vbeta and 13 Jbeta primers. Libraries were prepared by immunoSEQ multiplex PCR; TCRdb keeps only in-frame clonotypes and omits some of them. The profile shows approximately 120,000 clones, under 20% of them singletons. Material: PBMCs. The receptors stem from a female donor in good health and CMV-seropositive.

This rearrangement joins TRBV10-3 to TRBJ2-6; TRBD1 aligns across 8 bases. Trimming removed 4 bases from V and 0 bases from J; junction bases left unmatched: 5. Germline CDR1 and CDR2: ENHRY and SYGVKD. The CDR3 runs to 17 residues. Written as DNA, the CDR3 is TGTGCCATCAGTGGTGGACAGGGAGACTCTGGGGCCAACGTCCTGACTTTC. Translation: CAISGGQGDSGANVLTF.

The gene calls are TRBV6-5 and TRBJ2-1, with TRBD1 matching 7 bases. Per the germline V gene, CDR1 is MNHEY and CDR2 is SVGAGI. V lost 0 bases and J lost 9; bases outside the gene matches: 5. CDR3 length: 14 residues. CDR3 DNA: TGTGCCAGCAGTTACTCGCCAGGGGGTTTTGAGCAGTTCTTC. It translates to CASSYSPGGFEQFF.

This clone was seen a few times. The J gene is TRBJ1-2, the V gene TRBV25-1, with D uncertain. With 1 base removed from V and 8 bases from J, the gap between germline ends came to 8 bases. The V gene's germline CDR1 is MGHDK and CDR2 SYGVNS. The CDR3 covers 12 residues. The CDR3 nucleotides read TGTGCCAGCAGTGAATCCCGGTGGGGCTACACCTTC. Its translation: CASSESRWGYTF.

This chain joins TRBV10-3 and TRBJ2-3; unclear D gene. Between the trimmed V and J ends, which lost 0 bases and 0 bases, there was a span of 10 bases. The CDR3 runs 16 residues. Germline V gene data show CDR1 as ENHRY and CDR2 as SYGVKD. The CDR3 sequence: CAISESLGRSTDTQYF. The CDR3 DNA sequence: TGTGCCATCAGTGAGTCGCTTGGCAGAAGCACAGATACGCAGTATTTT.

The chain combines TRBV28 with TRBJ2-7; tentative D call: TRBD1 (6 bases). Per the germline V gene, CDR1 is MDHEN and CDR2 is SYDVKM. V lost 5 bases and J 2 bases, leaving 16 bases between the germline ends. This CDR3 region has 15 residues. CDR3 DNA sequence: TGTGCCAGCAGTCAAGGACAGACCCCAACCTACGAGCAGTACTTC. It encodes CASSQGQTPTYEQYF.

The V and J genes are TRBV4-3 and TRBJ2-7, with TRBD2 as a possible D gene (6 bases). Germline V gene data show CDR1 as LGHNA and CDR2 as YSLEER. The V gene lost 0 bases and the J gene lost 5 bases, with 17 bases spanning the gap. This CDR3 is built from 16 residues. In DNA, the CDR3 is TGCGCCAGCAGCCAAGATTTAGGACTACCTCCTAACGAGCAGTACTTC. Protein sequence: CASSQDLGLPPNEQYF.

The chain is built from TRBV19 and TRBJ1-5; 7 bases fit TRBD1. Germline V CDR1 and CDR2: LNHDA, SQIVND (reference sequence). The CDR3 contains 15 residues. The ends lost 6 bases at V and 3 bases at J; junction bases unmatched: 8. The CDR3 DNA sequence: TGTGCCAGTAGCTCAAGACAGGGTGACAATCAGCCCCAGCATTTT. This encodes CASSSRQGDNQPQHF.

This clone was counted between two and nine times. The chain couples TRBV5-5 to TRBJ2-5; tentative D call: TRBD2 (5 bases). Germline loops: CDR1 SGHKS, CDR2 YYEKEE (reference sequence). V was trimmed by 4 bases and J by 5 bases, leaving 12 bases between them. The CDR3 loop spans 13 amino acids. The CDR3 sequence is CASSPGLEETQYF. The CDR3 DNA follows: TGTGCCAGCAGCCCAGGACTGGAGGAGACCCAGTACTTC.

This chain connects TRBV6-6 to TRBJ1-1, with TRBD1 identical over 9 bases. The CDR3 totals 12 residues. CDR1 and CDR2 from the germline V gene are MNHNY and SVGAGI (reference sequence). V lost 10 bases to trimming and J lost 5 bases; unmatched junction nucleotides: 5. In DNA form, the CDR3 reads TGTGCCATCGGGACAGGGTCAACTGAAGCTTTCTTT. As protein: CAIGTGSTEAFF.

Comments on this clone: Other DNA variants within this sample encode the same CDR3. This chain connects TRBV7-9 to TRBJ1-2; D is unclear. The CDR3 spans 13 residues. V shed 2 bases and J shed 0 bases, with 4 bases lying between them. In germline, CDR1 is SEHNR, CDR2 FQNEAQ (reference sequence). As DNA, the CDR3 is TGTGCCAGCAGCTTACCAGCTAACTATGGCTACACCTTC. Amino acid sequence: CASSLPANYGYTF.

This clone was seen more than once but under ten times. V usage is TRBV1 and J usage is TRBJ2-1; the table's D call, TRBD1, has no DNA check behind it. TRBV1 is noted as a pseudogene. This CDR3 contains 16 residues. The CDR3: CTSSQEAGPFYNEQFF. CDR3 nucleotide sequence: TGCACCAGCAGCCAAGAGGCAGGGCCTTTTTACAATGAGCAGTTCTTC.

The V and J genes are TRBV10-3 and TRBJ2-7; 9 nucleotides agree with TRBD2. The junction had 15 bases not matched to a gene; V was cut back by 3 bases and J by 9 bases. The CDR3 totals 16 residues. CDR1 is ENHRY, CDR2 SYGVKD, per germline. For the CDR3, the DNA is TGTGCCATCAGTGAACTTTGGCTAGCGGGACATCCTCCGCAGTACTTC. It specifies CAISELWLAGHPPQYF.

CDR3 nucleotides: TGTGCCAGCTGGGCGTCCTCTGGAAACACCATATATTTT. It encodes CASWASSGNTIYF. V usage is TRBV6-5 and J usage is TRBJ1-3; D not resolved. V was cut by 8 bases and J by 0 bases, with 8 bases left in between. Looked up from germline, CDR1 is MNHEY and CDR2 is SVGAGI. The CDR3 is made up of 13 amino acids.

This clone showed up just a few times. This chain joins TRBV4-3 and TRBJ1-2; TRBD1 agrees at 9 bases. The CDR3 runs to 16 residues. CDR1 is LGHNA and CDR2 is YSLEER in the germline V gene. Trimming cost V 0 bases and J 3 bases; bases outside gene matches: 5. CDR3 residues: CASSQERDRAYYGYTF. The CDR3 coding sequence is TGCGCCAGCAGCCAAGAAAGGGACAGGGCCTACTATGGCTACACCTTC.

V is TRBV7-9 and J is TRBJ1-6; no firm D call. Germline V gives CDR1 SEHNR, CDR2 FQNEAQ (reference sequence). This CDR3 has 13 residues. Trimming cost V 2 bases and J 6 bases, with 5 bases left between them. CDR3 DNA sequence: TGTGCCAGCAGCTTATTCGGTAATTCACCCCTCCACTTT. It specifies CASSLFGNSPLHF. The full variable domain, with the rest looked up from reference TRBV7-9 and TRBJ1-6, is DTGVSQNPRHKITKRGQNVTFRCDPISEHNRLYWYRQTLGQGPEFLTYFQNEAQLEKSRLLSDRFSAERPKGSFSTLEIQRTEQGDSAMYLCASSLFGNSPLHFGNGTRLTVT.

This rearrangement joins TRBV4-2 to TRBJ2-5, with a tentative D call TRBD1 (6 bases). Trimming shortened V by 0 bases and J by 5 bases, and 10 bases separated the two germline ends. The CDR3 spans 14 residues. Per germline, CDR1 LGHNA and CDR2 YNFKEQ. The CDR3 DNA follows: TGTGCCAGCAGCCAAGAGGACAGTTGGGAGACCCAGTACTTC. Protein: CASSQEDSWETQYF.

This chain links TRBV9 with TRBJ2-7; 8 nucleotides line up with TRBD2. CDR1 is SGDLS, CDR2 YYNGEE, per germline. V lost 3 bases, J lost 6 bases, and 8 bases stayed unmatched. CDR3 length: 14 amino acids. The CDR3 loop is CASSDGGGLGEQYF. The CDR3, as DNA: TGTGCCAGCAGCGACGGCGGGGGGCTCGGCGAGCAGTACTTC.

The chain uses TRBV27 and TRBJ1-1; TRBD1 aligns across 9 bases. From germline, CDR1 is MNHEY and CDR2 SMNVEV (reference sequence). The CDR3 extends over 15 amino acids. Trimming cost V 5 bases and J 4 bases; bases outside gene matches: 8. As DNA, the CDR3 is TGTGCCAGCAGTGCCCGACAGGGGGAGGTCACTGAAGCTTTCTTT. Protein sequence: CASSARQGEVTEAFF.

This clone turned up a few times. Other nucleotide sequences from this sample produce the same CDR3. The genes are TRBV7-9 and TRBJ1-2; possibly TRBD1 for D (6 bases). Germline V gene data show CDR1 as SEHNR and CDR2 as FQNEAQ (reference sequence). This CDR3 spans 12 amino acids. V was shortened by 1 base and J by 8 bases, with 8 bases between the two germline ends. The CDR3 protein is CASSLEQGGYTF. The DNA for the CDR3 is TGTGCCAGCAGCTTAGAGCAGGGGGGCTACACCTTC.

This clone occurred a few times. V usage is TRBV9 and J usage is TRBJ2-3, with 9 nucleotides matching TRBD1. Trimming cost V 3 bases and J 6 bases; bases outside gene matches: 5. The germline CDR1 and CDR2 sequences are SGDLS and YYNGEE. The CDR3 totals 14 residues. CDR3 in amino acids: CASSARQGEDTQYF. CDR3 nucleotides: TGTGCCAGCAGCGCAAGACAGGGGGAGGATACGCAGTATTTT.

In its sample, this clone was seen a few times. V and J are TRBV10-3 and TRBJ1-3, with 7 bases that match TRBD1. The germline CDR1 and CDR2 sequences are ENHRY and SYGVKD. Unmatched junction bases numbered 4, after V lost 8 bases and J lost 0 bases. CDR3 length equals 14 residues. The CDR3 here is CAIETGISGNTIYF. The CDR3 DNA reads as TGTGCCATCGAGACAGGGATCTCTGGAAACACCATATATTTT.

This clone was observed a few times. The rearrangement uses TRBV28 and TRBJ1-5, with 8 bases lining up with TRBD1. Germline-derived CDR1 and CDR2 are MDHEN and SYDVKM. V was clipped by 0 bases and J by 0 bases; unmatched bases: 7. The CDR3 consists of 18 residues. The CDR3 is CASSLWVTGESSNQPQHF. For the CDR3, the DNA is TGTGCCAGCAGTTTATGGGTGACAGGGGAATCTAGCAATCAGCCCCAGCATTTT. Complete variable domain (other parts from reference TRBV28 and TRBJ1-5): DVKVTQSSRYLVKRTGEKVFLECVQDMDHENMFWYRQDPGLGLRLIYFSYDVKMKEKGDIPEGYSVSREKKERFSLILESASTNQTSMYLCASSLWVTGESSNQPQHFGDGTRLSIL.

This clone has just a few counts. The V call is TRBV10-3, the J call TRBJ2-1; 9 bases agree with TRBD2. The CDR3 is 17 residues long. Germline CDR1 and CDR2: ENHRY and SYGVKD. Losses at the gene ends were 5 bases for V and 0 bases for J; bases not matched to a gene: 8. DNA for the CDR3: TGTGCCATCAGTCCAGTAGCGGGGGCCTACTCCTACAATGAGCAGTTCTTC. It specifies CAISPVAGAYSYNEQFF.

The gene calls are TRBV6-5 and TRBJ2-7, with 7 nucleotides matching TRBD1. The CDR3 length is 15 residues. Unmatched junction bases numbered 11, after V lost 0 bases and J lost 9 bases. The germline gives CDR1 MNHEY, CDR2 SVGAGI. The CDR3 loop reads CASSYSYRGPSWQYF. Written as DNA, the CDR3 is TGTGCCAGCAGTTACTCTTACAGGGGCCCATCGTGGCAGTACTTC.